The 12 T cell receptor beta chains in this list originate from one sample, sequenced in a study of blood T cell repertoires in COVID-19. Assay used: immunoSEQ multiplex PCR; TCRdb lists only in-frame clones, some missing. This sample has around 140,000 clones; about 87% occur once, and the top ten carry about 2.5%. The sample was peripheral blood. These TCRs come from a man in his fifties or sixties with active COVID-19.

The V call is TRBV27, the J call TRBJ1-5; TRBD1 aligns across 7 bases. Per germline, CDR1 MNHEY and CDR2 SMNVEV (reference sequence). The CDR3 has 15 residues. With 10 bases clipped from V and 4 bases from J, the junction kept 13 bases outside the gene matches. CDR3 DNA sequence: TGTGCCACCCCCCCGGAGCAGGGGGAGAATCAGCCCCAGCATTTT. Amino acids: CATPPEQGENQPQHF.

The V and J genes are TRBV7-2 and TRBJ2-7; D perhaps matches TRBD1 (5 bases). This CDR3 comprises 14 residues. CDR1 and CDR2 (germline): SGHTA, FQGNSA. V shed 5 bases and J shed 6 bases, with 17 bases lying between them. The CDR3 DNA sequence: TGTGCCAGCAGCCCCCAGGGAAGTTCGGCCGAGCAGTACTTC. Encoded protein: CASSPQGSSAEQYF.

The V gene is TRBV2, the J gene TRBJ1-5, with D uncertain. Trimming took 5 bases from V and 0 from J, leaving 11 bases between them. The CDR3 has 15 amino acids. Germline CDR1 and CDR2: SNHLY and FYNNEI. The CDR3 nucleotides are TGTGCCAGCAGTCGAGGATCCTATAGCAATCAGCCCCAGCATTTT. Protein sequence: CASSRGSYSNQPQHF.

The chain has TRBV12-5 and TRBJ2-3; perhaps TRBD2 as D (5 bases). Germline assignment: CDR1 LGHNT and CDR2 FRNRAP. Trimming pared 2 bases from V and 4 bases from J, leaving 13 bases between. The CDR3 is made up of 15 amino acids. The CDR3 DNA reads TGTGCTAGTGGTTTGAGTGTAGGAGGCGCAGATACGCAGTATTTT. This sequence encodes CASGLSVGGADTQYF. The variable domain in full, completed from reference TRBV12-5 and TRBJ2-3, reads DARVTQTPRHKVTEMGQEVTMRCQPILGHNTVFWYRQTMMQGLELLAYFRNRAPLDDSGMPKDRFSAEMPDATLATLKIQPSEPRDSAVYFCASGLSVGGADTQYFGPGTRLTVL.

A single count supports this clone. The chain has TRBV11-2 and TRBJ1-1; 8 nucleotides match TRBD1. The germline CDR1 and CDR2 sequences are SGHAT and FQNNGV. There are 14 residues in the CDR3. With V trimmed by 1 base and J by 5 bases, 3 bases remained unmatched. The CDR3 DNA follows: TGTGCCAGCAGCTTAGGGACAGGGACGACTGAAGCTTTCTTT. Translating gives CASSLGTGTTEAFF.

The rearrangement uses TRBV5-1 and TRBJ1-2; TRBD1 aligns across 8 bases. CDR1 is SGHRS, CDR2 YFSETQ, per germline. The V and J ends lost 7 bases and 5 bases, in that order; junction bases with no gene match: 7. The CDR3 runs 13 residues. The CDR3 coding sequence is TGCGCCAGCGCCGTGGACAGGGAGTATGGCTACACCTTC. Translation gives CASAVDREYGYTF.

The chain uses TRBV19 and TRBJ2-2; TRBD1 matches 7 bases. V was clipped by 6 bases and J by 3 bases; unmatched bases: 4. This CDR3 contains 14 residues. Germline values: CDR1 LNHDA, CDR2 SQIVND (reference sequence). CDR3 amino acids: CASSTGTDTGELFF. CDR3 coding DNA: TGTGCCAGTAGCACCGGGACAGACACCGGGGAGCTGTTTTTT.

V usage is TRBV30 and J usage is TRBJ1-1; no firm D call. The V gene's germline CDR1 is GTSNPN and CDR2 SVGIG (reference sequence). This CDR3 contains 14 residues. Trimming took 0 bases from V and 5 from J, leaving 13 bases between them. The CDR3 coding sequence is TGTGCCTGGAGTGTACCCGGGATTCGGACTGAAGCTTTCTTT. It specifies CAWSVPGIRTEAFF.

The chain employs TRBV10-3 and TRBJ1-2, with 7 bases identical to TRBD1. Trimming cost V 11 bases and J 6 bases; bases outside gene matches: 9. This CDR3 contains 12 residues. Germline V CDR1 and CDR2: ENHRY, SYGVKD. CDR3 sequence: CAVTDRAHGYTF. The CDR3 DNA follows: TGTGCCGTTACCGACAGGGCACATGGCTACACCTTC.

This chain joins TRBV9 and TRBJ2-2; 9 bases agree with TRBD2. V trimming: 10 bases; J trimming: 6 bases; junction bases outside the gene matches: 4. Germline CDR1 reads SGDLS; CDR2 reads YYNGEE. CDR3 size: 12 residues. The CDR3 protein is CARRGGAGELFF. The CDR3 DNA follows: TGTGCCCGCCGCGGGGGGGCCGGGGAGCTGTTTTTT.

V usage is TRBV25-1 and J usage is TRBJ1-1; tentatively, D is TRBD1 (6 bases). Germline V CDR1 and CDR2: MGHDK, SYGVNS. V was clipped by 1 base and J by 10 bases, with 16 bases between them. This CDR3 spans 14 amino acids. The DNA of the CDR3 is TGTGCCAGCAGTGAATCCACAGGGCCGGCTCCAGCTTTCTTT. Translating gives CASSESTGPAPAFF. The full variable domain, with the rest looked up from reference TRBV25-1 and TRBJ1-1, is EADIYQTPRYLVIGTGKKITLECSQTMGHDKMYWYQQDPGMELHLIHYSYGVNSTEKGDLSSESTVSRIRTEHFPLTLESARPSHTSQYLCASSESTGPAPAFFGQGTRLTVV.

This clone is a singleton in its sample. V and J are TRBV10-3 and TRBJ1-3; 7 nucleotides match TRBD1. V lost 6 bases, J lost 3 bases, and 11 bases stayed unmatched. In germline, CDR1 is ENHRY, CDR2 SYGVKD. The CDR3 has 16 amino acids. CDR3 DNA sequence: TGTGCCATCAGAGATAGAGACAGGGTCGATGGAAACACCATATATTTT. Encoded protein: CAIRDRDRVDGNTIYF.